Listed below are T cell receptor beta chains from one sample, sequenced in a study of shared clonotypes between healthy human individuals. Sequenced by immunoSEQ multiplex PCR; TCRdb stores in-frame clones only, minus some. This table has about half a million clones, 79% appearing once. Sequences were obtained from PBMCs. These receptors originate from a woman aged 35 to 49 in good health. Some clones in this sample may be carry-over from other donors' samples. The CDR3 runs from the conserved cysteine through the conserved F or W. Fields, in order: CDR3 DNA, CDR3 protein, J gene, CDR3 length, D gene, clone size, V gene. The D gene is left open where the match is weak. Clone size, where shown, is once, few, many, or a class for clones that have expanded.

CDR3nt: TGTGCCTGGAGTGATACGGACAATCAGCCCCAGCATTTT
CDR3aa: CAWSDTDNQPQHF
j_gene: TRBJ1-5
len: 13
d_gene: NA
abundance: NA
v_gene: TRBV30

CDR3nt: TGCGCCAGCAGCTTGTTCCCCGGGCGGGGGCTGGCTGAAGCTTTCTTT
CDR3aa: CASSLFPGRGLAEAFF
j_gene: TRBJ1-1
len: 16
d_gene: NA
abundance: NA
v_gene: TRBV5-1

CDR3nt: TGTGCCAGCAGCTTGTTACCGCGCCACCCAGCCCAAGAGACCCAGTACTTC
CDR3aa: CASSLLPRHPAQETQYF
j_gene: TRBJ2-5
len: 17
d_gene: NA
abundance: NA
v_gene: TRBV7-2

CDR3nt: TGTGCCAGCAGCCCAGCGGGACCCCGCTCCTACGAGCAGTACTTC
CDR3aa: CASSPAGPRSYEQYF
j_gene: TRBJ2-7
len: 15
d_gene: TRBD2
abundance: NA
v_gene: TRBV14

CDR3nt: TGCGCCAGCAGCACCACAGGGGGAGGAAATGAAAAACTGTTTTTT
CDR3aa: CASSTTGGGNEKLFF
j_gene: TRBJ1-4
len: 15
d_gene: TRBD1
abundance: once
v_gene: TRBV5-1

CDR3nt: TGTGCCAGCAGCAACAACAGGGTTGGCTACACCTTC
CDR3aa: CASSNNRVGYTF
j_gene: TRBJ1-2
len: 12
d_gene: NA
abundance: once
v_gene: TRBV5-4

CDR3nt: TGTGCCAGCAGCCACAGGGACGCTCAGCCCCAGCATTTT
CDR3aa: CASSHRDAQPQHF
j_gene: TRBJ1-5
len: 13
d_gene: NA
abundance: NA
v_gene: TRBV5-8

CDR3nt: TGTGCCAGCAGTTCACAGGACAGCCCAGTGAGGAACACCATATATTTT
CDR3aa: CASSSQDSPVRNTIYF
j_gene: TRBJ1-3
len: 16
d_gene: NA
abundance: NA
v_gene: TRBV28

CDR3nt: TGTGCCAGCAGTGACAGGGTATTGGGTGAGCAGTTCTTC
CDR3aa: CASSDRVLGEQFF
j_gene: TRBJ2-1
len: 13
d_gene: NA
abundance: NA
v_gene: TRBV25-1

CDR3nt: TGTGCCAGCAGCACCAAGGCAGCGGCCTCCTACGAGCAGTACTTC
CDR3aa: CASSTKAAASYEQYF
j_gene: TRBJ2-7
len: 15
d_gene: NA
abundance: NA
v_gene: TRBV7-8

CDR3nt: TGTGCCAGCGGGACTAGCGGGAGGGCCCTGGCAGATACGCAGTATTTT
CDR3aa: CASGTSGRALADTQYF
j_gene: TRBJ2-3
len: 16
d_gene: TRBD2
abundance: NA
v_gene: TRBV28

CDR3nt: TGCGCCAGCAGGGGAGGAGCGGGAGGGTACCCCACCCTTAGGGGGACCCAGTACTTC
CDR3aa: CASRGGAGGYPTLRGTQYF
j_gene: TRBJ2-5
len: 19
d_gene: TRBD2
abundance: NA
v_gene: TRBV10-2

CDR3nt: TGTGCCAGCAGTTTTAGCTCCTACGAGCAGTACTTC
CDR3aa: CASSFSSYEQYF
j_gene: TRBJ2-7
len: 12
d_gene: NA
abundance: NA
v_gene: TRBV6-6

CDR3nt: TGTGCCAGCGAAGTCAGGGGGCGGTTTAGCTCCTACAATGAGCAGTTCTTC
CDR3aa: CASEVRGRFSSYNEQFF
j_gene: TRBJ2-1
len: 17
d_gene: TRBD1
abundance: NA
v_gene: TRBV5-4

CDR3nt: TGTGCCAGCAGCTATCTAGCGGGAGGGGCAGATACGCAGTATTTT
CDR3aa: CASSYLAGGADTQYF
j_gene: TRBJ2-3
len: 15
d_gene: TRBD2
abundance: many
v_gene: TRBV5-4

CDR3nt: TGTGCCAGCAGCTTAACATCTGCTAGCGGGTCAGATACGCAGTATTTT
CDR3aa: CASSLTSASGSDTQYF
j_gene: TRBJ2-3
len: 16
d_gene: TRBD2
abundance: NA
v_gene: TRBV7-3

CDR3nt: TGTGCCAGCACAAGTTTCAGGGGGAGCCTTAGCAACGAGCAGTACTTC
CDR3aa: CASTSFRGSLSNEQYF
j_gene: TRBJ2-7
len: 16
d_gene: TRBD1
abundance: NA
v_gene: TRBV27

CDR3nt: TGTGCCAGCAGGGCGGGGAGAGAGGAGACCCAGTACTTC
CDR3aa: CASRAGREETQYF
j_gene: TRBJ2-5
len: 13
d_gene: NA
abundance: NA
v_gene: TRBV11-2

CDR3nt: TGTGCCAGTAGTATTCGGGCGAGACGCCCAAACACTGAAGCTTTCTTT
CDR3aa: CASSIRARRPNTEAFF
j_gene: TRBJ1-1
len: 16
d_gene: NA
abundance: NA
v_gene: TRBV19

CDR3nt: TGTGCCAGCAGCGCCAAGAACTCGGAACAGCCCCAGCATTTT
CDR3aa: CASSAKNSEQPQHF
j_gene: TRBJ1-5
len: 14
d_gene: NA
abundance: once
v_gene: TRBV7-8

CDR3nt: TGTGCCAGCTCACCGCGGACCGGTGCTGTGAACACTGAAGCTTTCTTT
CDR3aa: CASSPRTGAVNTEAFF
j_gene: TRBJ1-1
len: 16
d_gene: NA
abundance: NA
v_gene: TRBV18

CDR3nt: TGTGCCAGCAGCTTGTACGGGGAAGCGCTTAGCAATCAGCCCCAGCATTTT
CDR3aa: CASSLYGEALSNQPQHF
j_gene: TRBJ1-5
len: 17
d_gene: NA
abundance: NA
v_gene: TRBV5-6

CDR3nt: TGTGCCAGCAGCTTAGACAGCGGGAGTGGATATACGCAGTATTTT
CDR3aa: CASSLDSGSGYTQYF
j_gene: TRBJ2-3
len: 15
d_gene: TRBD2
abundance: NA
v_gene: TRBV7-8

CDR3nt: TGTGCCAGCAGCGTAGCCGGGACAGGAGAGACCCAGTACTTC
CDR3aa: CASSVAGTGETQYF
j_gene: TRBJ2-5
len: 14
d_gene: TRBD1
abundance: NA
v_gene: TRBV9

CDR3nt: TGTGCCAGCAGCCTCACCTCCGGGGACACTGAAGCTTTCTTT
CDR3aa: CASSLTSGDTEAFF
j_gene: TRBJ1-1
len: 14
d_gene: NA
abundance: once
v_gene: TRBV14

CDR3nt: TGTGCCAGCAGCAGTACAGGGCCGGGAGAGACCCAGTACTTC
CDR3aa: CASSSTGPGETQYF
j_gene: TRBJ2-5
len: 14
d_gene: NA
abundance: NA
v_gene: TRBV11-2

CDR3nt: TGTGCCAGCAGAGGGGCAGGGGGGGCAGAGACCCAGTACTTC
CDR3aa: CASRGAGGAETQYF
j_gene: TRBJ2-5
len: 14
d_gene: NA
abundance: NA
v_gene: TRBV2

CDR3nt: TGTGCCAGCAGTGATTCTAGCGCCGCTAGCACAGATACGCAGTATTTT
CDR3aa: CASSDSSAASTDTQYF
j_gene: TRBJ2-3
len: 16
d_gene: NA
abundance: many
v_gene: TRBV6-4

CDR3nt: TGTGCCAGCAGCCTCATTGTAGGTCAGCCCCAGCATTTT
CDR3aa: CASSLIVGQPQHF
j_gene: TRBJ1-5
len: 13
d_gene: NA
abundance: NA
v_gene: TRBV6-5

CDR3nt: TGTGCCAGCAGCAAACGGACGGCGGGGGCAGATACGCAGTATTTT
CDR3aa: CASSKRTAGADTQYF
j_gene: TRBJ2-3
len: 15
d_gene: TRBD2
abundance: NA
v_gene: TRBV28

CDR3nt: TGTGCCAGCAGTCTAACTTACACAGATACGCAGTATTTT
CDR3aa: CASSLTYTDTQYF
j_gene: TRBJ2-3
len: 13
d_gene: NA
abundance: NA
v_gene: TRBV6-4

CDR3nt: TGTGCCAGCAGCTTGCAGGGGCTGGAGACCCAGTACTTC
CDR3aa: CASSLQGLETQYF
j_gene: TRBJ2-5
len: 13
d_gene: NA
abundance: NA
v_gene: TRBV5-4

CDR3nt: TGCGCCAGCAGCCAAGATTCGGGCACGCGGAATGAAAAACTGTTTTTT
CDR3aa: CASSQDSGTRNEKLFF
j_gene: TRBJ1-4
len: 16
d_gene: NA
abundance: NA
v_gene: TRBV4-3

CDR3nt: TGCAGTGCTAGAGGTGGAGAGACCCAGTACTTC
CDR3aa: CSARGGETQYF
j_gene: TRBJ2-5
len: 11
d_gene: NA
abundance: NA
v_gene: TRBV20-1

CDR3nt: TGCGCCAGCAGCCAAGATCTCGGCGGGAGGGCGGACGGCATTCAGTACTTC
CDR3aa: CASSQDLGGRADGIQYF
j_gene: TRBJ2-4
len: 17
d_gene: TRBD2
abundance: NA
v_gene: TRBV4-1

CDR3nt: TGTGCCACCAGCAGGGACGGACTAGCGGGCTCAGATACGCAGTATTTT
CDR3aa: CATSRDGLAGSDTQYF
j_gene: TRBJ2-3
len: 16
d_gene: TRBD2
abundance: NA
v_gene: TRBV15

CDR3nt: TGTGCCTGGAGCGACAGCCCGAACACTGAAGCTTTCTTT
CDR3aa: CAWSDSPNTEAFF
j_gene: TRBJ1-1
len: 13
d_gene: NA
abundance: NA
v_gene: TRBV30

CDR3nt: TGTGCCAGTAGTTTTAGGACCAACGTCCTGACTTTC
CDR3aa: CASSFRTNVLTF
j_gene: TRBJ2-6
len: 12
d_gene: NA
abundance: NA
v_gene: TRBV19

CDR3nt: TGTGCCAGCAGCTTCGGAGGGGCGGCAGATACGCAGTATTTT
CDR3aa: CASSFGGAADTQYF
j_gene: TRBJ2-3
len: 14
d_gene: NA
abundance: NA
v_gene: TRBV7-3

CDR3nt: TGCAGCGTTGTGTTGGGGAGGGAGACCCAGTACTTC
CDR3aa: CSVVLGRETQYF
j_gene: TRBJ2-5
len: 12
d_gene: NA
abundance: NA
v_gene: TRBV29-1

CDR3nt: TGTGCCATCAGTGAGTTGAGCGACTACAATGAGCAGTTCTTC
CDR3aa: CAISELSDYNEQFF
j_gene: TRBJ2-1
len: 14
d_gene: NA
abundance: NA
v_gene: TRBV10-3

CDR3nt: TGTGCCAGCTCACCAGAGGGCGCGAACTATGGCTACACCTTC
CDR3aa: CASSPEGANYGYTF
j_gene: TRBJ1-2
len: 14
d_gene: NA
abundance: NA
v_gene: TRBV18

CDR3nt: TGTGCCAGCTCACCAGGGCAGGGAGGCGAGACCCAGTACTTC
CDR3aa: CASSPGQGGETQYF
j_gene: TRBJ2-5
len: 14
d_gene: NA
abundance: NA
v_gene: TRBV18

CDR3nt: TGTGCCAGCAGCTTGTCGGGGACAACTAATGAAAAACTGTTTTTT
CDR3aa: CASSLSGTTNEKLFF
j_gene: TRBJ1-4
len: 15
d_gene: NA
abundance: NA
v_gene: TRBV5-8

CDR3nt: TGTGCCAGCAGCTCCTCCGTAAGCGGGAGACTGTTCTTC
CDR3aa: CASSSSVSGRLFF
j_gene: TRBJ2-1
len: 13
d_gene: TRBD2
abundance: NA
v_gene: TRBV7-2

CDR3nt: TGTGCCAGCAGCCCCCACGGGCGGGCGAGTCGTCGGCAAGAGACCCAGTACTTC
CDR3aa: CASSPHGRASRRQETQYF
j_gene: TRBJ2-5
len: 18
d_gene: NA
abundance: NA
v_gene: TRBV5-4

CDR3nt: TGTGCCAGCAGCCAATGGCGGACAGACGAGCAGTACTTC
CDR3aa: CASSQWRTDEQYF
j_gene: TRBJ2-7
len: 13
d_gene: NA
abundance: few
v_gene: TRBV14

CDR3nt: TGTGCCAGCAGTTTTCATGTGTGGGGTGGCGCGAACACTGAAGCTTTCTTT
CDR3aa: CASSFHVWGGANTEAFF
j_gene: TRBJ1-1
len: 17
d_gene: NA
abundance: few
v_gene: TRBV28

CDR3nt: TGTGCCAGTAGCACAGGGAACACCGGGGAGCTGTTTTTT
CDR3aa: CASSTGNTGELFF
j_gene: TRBJ2-2
len: 13
d_gene: NA
abundance: once
v_gene: TRBV19

CDR3nt: TGTGCCAGCAGCCCGGGGACAGCCGGGGAGCTGTTTTTT
CDR3aa: CASSPGTAGELFF
j_gene: TRBJ2-2
len: 13
d_gene: TRBD1
abundance: NA
v_gene: TRBV7-9

CDR3nt: TGTGCCAGCAGCCCAAGCGGGACATCAGCGAACACCGGGGAGCTGTTTTTT
CDR3aa: CASSPSGTSANTGELFF
j_gene: TRBJ2-2
len: 17
d_gene: NA
abundance: NA
v_gene: TRBV5-5

CDR3nt: TGCAGCGTTGGGGCAGAGGGTAGGAGCTACACCTTC
CDR3aa: CSVGAEGRSYTF
j_gene: TRBJ1-2
len: 12
d_gene: NA
abundance: few
v_gene: TRBV29-1

CDR3nt: TGTGCCAGCAGTTCGACTAGCGGGAGGTCCACAGATACGCAGTATTTT
CDR3aa: CASSSTSGRSTDTQYF
j_gene: TRBJ2-3
len: 16
d_gene: TRBD2
abundance: NA
v_gene: TRBV6-5

CDR3nt: TGTGCCAGCGGGTCGGAGGGGACGGTTAACGAGCAGTACTTC
CDR3aa: CASGSEGTVNEQYF
j_gene: TRBJ2-7
len: 14
d_gene: NA
abundance: NA
v_gene: TRBV28